This T cell receptor (beta chain) comes out of a study of shared clonotypes between healthy human individuals (dated by TCRdb to 2020 to 2022). About the full investigation: A couple of women and a few men aged 18 to 49 years were included in the cohort. For each donor, CD4 naive and CD4 memory were each run on three plates, CD8 naive on two plates, and CD8 memory on one plate. To increase sequencing depth and limit assay-specific biases, TCR repertoire library preparation and sequencing were carried out by different laboratories using diverse techniques. Between about 0.9 and 10 billion PBMCs per donor were obtained by leukapheresis. To estimate repertoire size and how much clonotypes are shared between individuals, the study performed deep sequencing of blood TCR repertoires from about five healthy adults. Broad study findings and their caveats: When a few donors were compared, the shared fraction of clonotypes was about 5% for naive CD4, 3.5% to 4% for naive CD8, 2% to 2.5% for memory CD4, and around 0.4% for memory CD8. Estimated clonotype richness was generally larger for naive than for memory subsets. Higher generation probabilities were observed for clonotypes shared by all four sorted-subset donors than for non-shared clonotypes. Because the study included only a small number of donors, the genetic and exposure-history diversity represented was limited. Sampling was limited to blood, and TCR repertoires in tissue likely differ from TCR repertoires in blood. Based on pairwise subsampling, the degree of clonotype sharing among donors was expected to be affected by sequencing depth. Even with the large sequencing depth, rarefaction of the sorted-subset datasets indicated that sequencing was incomplete.

The sample holds a few counts of this clone. Its binding antigen is unknown. One base away there is no much larger clone; base qualities are not given. CDR1 and CDR2 are drawn from the germline V gene: SGHTA, FQGTGA. The V and J ends are trimmed by 6 bases and 1 base, leaving 6 bases between them. From the cysteine through the phenylalanine, the CDR3 covers 12 amino acids. Solely the CDR3 DNA is kept, with 36 bases framed from the first base. Donors were healthy HIV-negative adults with no recently reported acute infections or vaccinations. Every donor was a Caucasian adult residing in Nashville, Tennessee, USA. CD4+ T cells were enriched by magnetic negative selection, after which naive cells were positively selected on CD45RA and the negative fraction was taken as the memory subset. Blood was obtained by leukapheresis, after which PBMCs were separated by Ficoll-Histopaque density gradient centrifugation and cryopreserved in liquid nitrogen vapor phase. Analytical flow cytometry was used to check the purity and quantity of each magnetically sorted T cell population. From each sorted fraction, genomic DNA was isolated and quantified by UV absorbance on a Nanodrop 2000c.

Using the deep immunoSEQ assay, multiplex PCR amplified TCR CDR3 regions from genomic DNA. Extracted genomic DNA from each cell subset was distributed evenly across all wells of several immunoSEQ 96-well plates, and each plate was treated as a replicate. Each replicate PCR for sorted subsets received 200 ng genomic DNA, equal to roughly 30,000 T cell genomes. Purified libraries were measured with a Qubit 3.0 fluorometer, size-checked on a Bioanalyzer 2100, and measured again with the KAPA Library Quantification kit. Every immunoSEQ 96-well plate was sequenced on a separate single-read 150-cycle Illumina NextSeq 550 flow cell. Per the original workflow: Because the immunoSEQ output included only junctional sequences and no quality scores, the filtering could not be the same as the filtering used for full-length reads. Sequences were annotated with PyIR, a Python wrapper for IgBLAST v1.9, using IMGT germline references to assign V/J genes and CDR3. Reads were removed for weak V/J assignments (E-value above 1e-6), missing CDR3, stop codons, out-of-frame junctions, or ambiguous translated residues. V3J clonotypes were defined as sequences sharing the same inferred V gene, J gene, and CDR3 amino acid sequence. Percentage overlap between repertoires was calculated by dividing the number of shared unique clonotypes by the size of the smaller repertoire. Repertoire richness was assessed with RTK rarefaction, the Chao1 estimator, and Recon v2.1 estimates of unobserved clonotypes. Generation probabilities for all TCRbeta clonotypes obtained by the gDNA method from a handful of donors were computed using OLGA. TCRdb obtained this table from immuneACCESS and retained in-frame rearrangements with V and J assigned. These tables miss some clones; where compared with another copy, unresolved V genes account for less than half of the shortfall, and the remainder is unexplained. V, J and clone size are taken as reported in that table, and D and trimming were inferred from the DNA itself. This sample has 2.3 million or so clones in its table, and more than 85% of those were observed once. In total, the top ten clones hold about 0.39% of the sample.

The TCR sequence derives from a man aged 18 to 29 in good health. Some clones in this sample may be carry-over from other donors' samples. Material for sequencing was naive CD4+ T cells from PBMCs. The label giving this sample's cell subset or site can be read as: CD45RA+ positively selected. The V gene is TRBV7-3 and the J gene is TRBJ1-1; the D gene remains uncertain. The nucleotide sequence is given as TGTGCCAGCAGGGTAAAGAACACTGAAGCTTTCTTT. Its product reads: CASRVKNTEAFF.